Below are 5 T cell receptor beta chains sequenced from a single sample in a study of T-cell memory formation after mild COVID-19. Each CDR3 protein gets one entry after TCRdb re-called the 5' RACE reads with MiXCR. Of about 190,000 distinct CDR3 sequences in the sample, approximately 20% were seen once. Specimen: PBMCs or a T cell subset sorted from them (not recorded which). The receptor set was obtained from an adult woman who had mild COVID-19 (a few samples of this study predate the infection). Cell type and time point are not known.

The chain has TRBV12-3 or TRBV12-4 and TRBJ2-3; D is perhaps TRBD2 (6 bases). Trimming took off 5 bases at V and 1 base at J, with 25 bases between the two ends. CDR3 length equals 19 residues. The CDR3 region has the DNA TGTGCCAGCAGTAGAAGTGGGACTGTGCCGGCGAGGGGCACAGATACGCAGTATTTT. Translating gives CASSRSGTVPARGTDTQYF.

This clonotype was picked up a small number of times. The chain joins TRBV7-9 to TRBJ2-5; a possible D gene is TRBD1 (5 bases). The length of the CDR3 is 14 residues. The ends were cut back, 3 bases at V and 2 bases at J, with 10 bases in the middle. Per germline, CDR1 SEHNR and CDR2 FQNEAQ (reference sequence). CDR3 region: CASSFIGVQETQYF. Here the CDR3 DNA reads TGTGCCAGCAGCTTTATAGGGGTTCAAGAGACCCAGTACTTC. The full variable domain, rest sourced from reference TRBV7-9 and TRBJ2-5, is DTGVSQNPRHKITKRGQNVTFRCDPISEHNRLYWYRQTLGQGPEFLTYFQNEAQLEKSRLLSDRFSAERPKGSFSTLEIQRTEQGDSAMYLCASSFIGVQETQYFGPGTRLLVL.

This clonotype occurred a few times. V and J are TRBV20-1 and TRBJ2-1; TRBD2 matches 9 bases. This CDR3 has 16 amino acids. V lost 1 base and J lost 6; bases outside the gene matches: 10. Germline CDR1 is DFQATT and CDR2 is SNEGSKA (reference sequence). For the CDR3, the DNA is TGCAGTGCTAGAGTGGCGGGGGGGCCTATTTCCAATGAGCAGTTCTTC. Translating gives CSARVAGGPISNEQFF.

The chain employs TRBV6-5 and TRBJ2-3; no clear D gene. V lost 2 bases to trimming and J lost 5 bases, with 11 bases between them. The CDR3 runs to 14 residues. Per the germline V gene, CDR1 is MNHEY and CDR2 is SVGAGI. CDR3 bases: TGTGCCAGCAGTTACGGAGCAGCAAAAGATACGCAGTATTTT. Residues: CASSYGAAKDTQYF.

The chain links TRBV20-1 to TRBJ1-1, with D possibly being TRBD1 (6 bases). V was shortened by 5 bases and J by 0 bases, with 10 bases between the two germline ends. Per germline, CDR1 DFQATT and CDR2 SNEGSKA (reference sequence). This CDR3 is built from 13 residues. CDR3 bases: TGCAGTGCTTACAGGGCCATGAACACTGAAGCTTTCTTT. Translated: CSAYRAMNTEAFF.